The entry that follows covers one T cell receptor (beta chain) sequence. Its binding antigen is unknown. No base-level quality is on record; no much larger clone is a single base apart. The source of the sample is a study of T cell responses to AZD1222 COVID-19 vaccine (dated by TCRdb to the early 2020s). About the full investigation: AZD1222 recipients given second doses at about 4 weeks or at about 12 weeks were pooled, since spike-specific TCR depth and breadth were not found to differ between the two schedules. TCR sequencing covered 233 trial participants: some 210 given two doses of AZD1222 and 26 given two doses of MenACWY control vaccine. Trial participants were enrolled into age subgroups of 18-55, 56-69 and 70-plus years, which contained around 140, 26 and 57 TCR-sequenced participants, respectively. Study-level results and caveats: Nearly half of unique spike-specific TCRs reportedly recognized epitopes outside regions mutated in the B.1.351 and B.1.1.7 variants. The 56-69-year group was small, and its depth increase did not reach significance, likely because of low power. Spike-specific TCR breadth and depth rose significantly after two AZD1222 doses compared with day 0 and with MenACWY recipients. Because no samples from the day 14 peak response were available, repertoires could be characterized only after the peak T cell response. Participants were mostly white British and included more females than males, and it was suggested by the authors that clonal diversity may have been underestimated. The vaccine-associated CD4 TCRs covered the entire spike protein, and the dominant responses fell in regions 160-218 and 743-854. Only five or six AZD1222 recipients were SARS-CoV-2 seropositive at baseline, limiting conclusions about previously exposed vaccinees.

The CDR3 spans 11 residues, from the cysteine through the phenylalanine. Only CDR3 DNA remains: 33 bases, in frame from the first base. CDR1 SGHDT and CDR2 YYEEEE were looked up in the germline V gene. V lost 5 bases and J lost 8 bases; the stretch between them is 10 bases long. Taken with the paper, the label for time point translates to: baseline before first vaccination. Samples from vaccinated people were obtained from the UK trials COV001 and COV002, which included a single-blind randomized controlled phase 2/3 trial of AZD1222 (ChAdOx1 nCoV-19) in healthy adults. For TCRbeta chain sequencing, PBMC samples from trial participants were taken at day 0 and at day 28 after the second dose. The CDR3 regions of human TCRbeta chains were subjected to immunosequencing. The paper's data handling went like this. TCRs in the repertoires were matched against a reference library of SARS-CoV-2-specific TCRs that had been generated with the MIRA antigen-specificity platform. Breadth was defined as the fraction of unique TCRs that were SARS-CoV-2-associated, and depth was defined as the fraction of total T cells that were SARS-CoV-2-associated. Using the MIRA data, each spike-specific TCR was mapped to the spike region that the TCR reacts to and placed in a CD4 or CD8 class. Log10-transformed breadth and depth values were compared by one-way ANOVA with Sidak's multiple comparisons tests. TCRdb holds this immuneACCESS table with in-frame rearrangements only. Some clones are missing; in checked studies, unresolved V genes explain under half, and the rest has no known cause. D and trimming were read from the DNA, whereas the V and J calls and clone size are those reported in that table. The sample includes 75,000 to 100,000 clones, with 86% observed a single time. Roughly 6% of the sample lies in the top ten.

Sequencing was performed on peripheral blood, taken on day 0 of AZD1222 vaccination. The receptor was isolated from an adult in good health. The sequence links TRBV5-6 to TRBJ1-1; the D gene is not confidently resolved. The CDR3 protein: CASSLSGEAFF. In nucleotide form, the sequence is TGTGCCAGCAGTTTATCGGGAGAAGCTTTCTTT.